This T cell receptor beta chain was found in a study of T cell responses to AZD1222 COVID-19 vaccine. Study-wide points: All repertoire sampling was performed exclusively after the peak T cell response. Increased Spike-specific TCR breadth and depth were observed after two AZD1222 doses.

The table came from immunoSEQ multiplex PCR; TCRdb's copy has only in-frame clones and leaves some out. The sample contains 150,000 to 200,000 clones, just over 90% of which appear only once. Concerning this clone: What it binds is unknown. The same CDR3 also results from other DNA sequences found in this sample.

Whether given at about 4 or about 12 weeks, second doses were pooled. Germline V lookup: CDR1 KGHSH, CDR2 LQKENI. The length of the CDR3 is 15 residues. Trimming at V came to 2 bases and at J to 5 bases, leaving 7 bases not matched to a gene. This chain uses TRBV18 with TRBJ2-5; TRBD1 agrees at 8 bases. Sequencing was performed on peripheral blood, taken 28 days after the second AZD1222 dose. The clonotype originates from an adult who received the AZD1222 COVID-19 vaccine. In DNA form, the CDR3 reads TGTGCCAGCTCACCAGCCTCAGGGGGCGGGGAGACCCAGTACTTC. Protein product: CASSPASGGGETQYF.